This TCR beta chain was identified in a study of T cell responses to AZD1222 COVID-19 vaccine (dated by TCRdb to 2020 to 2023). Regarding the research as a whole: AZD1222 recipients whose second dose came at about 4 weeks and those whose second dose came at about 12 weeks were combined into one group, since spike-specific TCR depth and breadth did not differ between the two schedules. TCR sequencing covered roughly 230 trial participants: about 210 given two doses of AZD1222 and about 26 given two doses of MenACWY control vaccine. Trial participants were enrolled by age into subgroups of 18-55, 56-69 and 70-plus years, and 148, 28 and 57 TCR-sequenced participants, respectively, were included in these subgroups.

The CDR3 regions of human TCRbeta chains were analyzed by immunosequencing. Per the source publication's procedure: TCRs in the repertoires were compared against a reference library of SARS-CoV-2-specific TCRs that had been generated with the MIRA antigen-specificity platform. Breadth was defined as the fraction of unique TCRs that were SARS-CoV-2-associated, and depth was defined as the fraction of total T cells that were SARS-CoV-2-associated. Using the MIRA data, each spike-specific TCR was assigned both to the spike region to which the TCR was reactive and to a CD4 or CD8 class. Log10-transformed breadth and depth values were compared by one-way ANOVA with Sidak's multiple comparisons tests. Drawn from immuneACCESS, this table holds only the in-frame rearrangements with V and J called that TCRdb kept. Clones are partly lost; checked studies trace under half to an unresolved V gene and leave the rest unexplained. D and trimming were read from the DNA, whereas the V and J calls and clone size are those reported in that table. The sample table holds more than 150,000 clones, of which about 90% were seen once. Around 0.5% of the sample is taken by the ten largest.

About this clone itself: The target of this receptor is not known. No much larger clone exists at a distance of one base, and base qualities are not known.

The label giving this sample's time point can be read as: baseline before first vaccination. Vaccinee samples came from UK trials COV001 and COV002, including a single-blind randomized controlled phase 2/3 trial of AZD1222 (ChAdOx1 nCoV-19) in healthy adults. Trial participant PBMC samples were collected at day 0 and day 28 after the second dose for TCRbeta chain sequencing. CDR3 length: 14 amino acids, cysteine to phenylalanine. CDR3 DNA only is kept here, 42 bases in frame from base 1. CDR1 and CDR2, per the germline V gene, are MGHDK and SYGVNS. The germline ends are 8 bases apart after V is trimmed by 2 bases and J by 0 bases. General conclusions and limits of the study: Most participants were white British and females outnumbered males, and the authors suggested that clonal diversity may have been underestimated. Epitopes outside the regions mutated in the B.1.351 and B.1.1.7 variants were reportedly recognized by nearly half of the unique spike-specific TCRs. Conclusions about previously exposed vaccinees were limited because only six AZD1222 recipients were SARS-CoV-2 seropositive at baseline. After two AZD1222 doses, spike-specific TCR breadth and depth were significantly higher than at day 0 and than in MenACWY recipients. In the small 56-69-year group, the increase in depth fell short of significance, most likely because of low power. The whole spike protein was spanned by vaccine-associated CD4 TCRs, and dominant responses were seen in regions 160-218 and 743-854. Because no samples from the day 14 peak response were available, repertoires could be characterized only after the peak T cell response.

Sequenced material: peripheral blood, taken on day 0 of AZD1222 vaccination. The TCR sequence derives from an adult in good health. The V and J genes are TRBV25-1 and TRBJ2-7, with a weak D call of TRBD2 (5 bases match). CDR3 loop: CASSEEGSSYEQYF. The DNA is TGTGCCAGCAGTGAAGAGGGAAGCTCCTACGAGCAGTACTTC.